This record covers a single TCR beta chain. The antigen remains undetermined. With 4 bases removed from V and 2 bases from J, the gap between germline ends came to 14 bases. Germline V lookup: CDR1 SNHLY, CDR2 FYNNEI. CDR3 length: 15 amino acids. The sample is drawn from a study of T cells in Graves' hyperthyroidism and ophthalmopathy. Study-wide results and caveats: Blood also carried most thyroid clonotypes expanded above 0.001.

Amplified TCR beta CDR3 regions came from RNA transcripts. The primer set for the first-round RT-PCR of the TCR CDR3 was HTBI. TCRdb itself ran the multiplex PCR reads through MiXCR, one entry per CDR3 protein. The table shows about 640,000 distinct CDR3 sequences, with about 45% occurring only once. The chain joins TRBV2 to TRBJ1-1; a weak D match, TRBD1 (5 bases). Input material: peripheral blood or thyroid tissue (not recorded which). This clonotype was sampled from an adult man with Graves' disease, either hyperthyroidism or ophthalmopathy (not recorded which). The DNA of the CDR3 is TGTGCCAGCAGTGGGACTCAACAGGTAAACACTGAAGCTTTCTTT. Its protein product is CASSGTQQVNTEAFF. Full variable domain (remainder filled in from reference TRBV2 and TRBJ1-1): EPEVTQTPSHQVTQMGQEVILRCVPISNHLYFYWYRQILGQKVEFLVSFYNNEISEKSEIFDDQFSVERPDGSNFTLKIRSTKLEDSAMYFCASSGTQQVNTEAFFGQGTRLTVV.